This paragraph reports one T cell receptor (beta chain). Its antigen is still unknown. The V and J ends lost 4 bases and 8 bases respectively, with 18 bases between them. Germline assignment: CDR1 SGHTS and CDR2 YDEGEE. The CDR3 covers 14 residues. This sample is part of a study of T cells in Graves' hyperthyroidism and ophthalmopathy. Study information: Peripheral blood was collected at initial diagnosis, before any treatment. General observations from the study: A model built on 13 V-J features separated ophthalmopathy from stable hyperthyroidism.

Amplified TCR beta CDR3 regions came from RNA transcripts. A first-round RT-PCR of the TCR CDR3 used the HTBI primer set. TCRdb re-called the multiplex PCR reads through MiXCR, storing one row per CDR3 protein. The sample holds about 720,000 distinct CDR3 sequences, roughly 15% seen once. Diagnostic decisions used clinical symptoms, serum thyroxine and TRAb, thyroid ultrasound and orbital computed tomography. Extraction of PBMCs used about 9.2 ml of fresh peripheral blood. V is TRBV5-8 and J is TRBJ1-1, with D unresolved. This TCR came from a man aged 18-30 years with Graves' hyperthyroidism. The sample taken for sequencing was blood. The CDR3: CASSKRPGREEAFF. The CDR3 DNA reads as TGTGCCAGCAGCAAACGGCCGGGGAGGGAAGAAGCTTTCTTT.